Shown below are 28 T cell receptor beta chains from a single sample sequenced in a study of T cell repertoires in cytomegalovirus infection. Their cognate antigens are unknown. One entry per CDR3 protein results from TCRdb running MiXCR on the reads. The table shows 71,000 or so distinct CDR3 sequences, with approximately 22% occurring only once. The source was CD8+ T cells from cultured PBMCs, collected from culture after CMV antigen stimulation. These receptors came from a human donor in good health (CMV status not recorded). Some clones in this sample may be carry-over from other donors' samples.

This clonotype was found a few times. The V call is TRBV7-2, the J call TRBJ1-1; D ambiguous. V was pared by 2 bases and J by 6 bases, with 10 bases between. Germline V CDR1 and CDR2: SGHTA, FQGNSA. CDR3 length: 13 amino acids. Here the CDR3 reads CASSLRRVAEAFF. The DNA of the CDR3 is TGTGCCAGCAGCTTAAGGAGGGTCGCTGAAGCTTTCTTT.

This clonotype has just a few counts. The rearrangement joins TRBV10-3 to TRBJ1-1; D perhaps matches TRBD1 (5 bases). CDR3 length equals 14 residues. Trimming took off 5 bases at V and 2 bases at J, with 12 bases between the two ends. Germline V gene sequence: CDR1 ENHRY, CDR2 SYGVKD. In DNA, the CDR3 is TGTGCCATCAGTAGGGGACGGGAAAACACTGAAGCTTTCTTT. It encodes CAISRGRENTEAFF.

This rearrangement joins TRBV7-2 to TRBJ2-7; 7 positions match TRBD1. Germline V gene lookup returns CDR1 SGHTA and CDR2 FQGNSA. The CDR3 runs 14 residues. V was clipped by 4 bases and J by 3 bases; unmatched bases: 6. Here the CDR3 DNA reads TGTGCCAGCAGCTGGACAGGCAGCGGCTACGAGCAGTACTTC. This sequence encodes CASSWTGSGYEQYF.

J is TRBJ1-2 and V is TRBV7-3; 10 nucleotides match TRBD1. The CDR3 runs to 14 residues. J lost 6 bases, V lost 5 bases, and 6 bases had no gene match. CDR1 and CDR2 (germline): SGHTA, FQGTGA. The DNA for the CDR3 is TGTGCCAGCAGCCCGGGACAGGGGAGGGATGGCTACACCTTC. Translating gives CASSPGQGRDGYTF.

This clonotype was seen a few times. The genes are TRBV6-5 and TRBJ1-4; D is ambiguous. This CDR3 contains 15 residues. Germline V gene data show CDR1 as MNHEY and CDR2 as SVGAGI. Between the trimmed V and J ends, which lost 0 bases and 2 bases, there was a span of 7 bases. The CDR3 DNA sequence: TGTGCCAGCAGTTACTCGGCGGGGACTAATGAAAAACTGTTTTTT. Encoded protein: CASSYSAGTNEKLFF.

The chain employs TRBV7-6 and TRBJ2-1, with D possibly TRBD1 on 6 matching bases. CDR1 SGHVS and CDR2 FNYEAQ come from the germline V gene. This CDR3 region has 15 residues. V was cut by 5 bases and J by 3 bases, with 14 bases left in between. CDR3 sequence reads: CASSPSPTGYNEQFF. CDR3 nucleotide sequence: TGTGCCAGCAGCCCTTCGCCGACAGGCTACAATGAGCAGTTCTTC.

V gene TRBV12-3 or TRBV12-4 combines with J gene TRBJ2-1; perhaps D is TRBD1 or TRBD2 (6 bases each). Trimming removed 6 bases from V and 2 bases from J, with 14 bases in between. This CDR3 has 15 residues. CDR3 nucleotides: TGTGCCAGCAGCCGCCCCGGGGGCCCCTACAATGAGCAGTTCTTC. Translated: CASSRPGGPYNEQFF.

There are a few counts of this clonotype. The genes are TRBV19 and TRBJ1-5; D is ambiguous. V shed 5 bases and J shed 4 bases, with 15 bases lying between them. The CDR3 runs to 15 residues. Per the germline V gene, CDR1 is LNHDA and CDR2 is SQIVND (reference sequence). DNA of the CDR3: TGTGCCAGTAGTTCCCGAAGACACCCTAATCAGCCCCAGCATTTT. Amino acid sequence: CASSSRRHPNQPQHF. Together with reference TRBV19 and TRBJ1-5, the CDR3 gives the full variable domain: DGGITQSPKYLFRKEGQNVTLSCEQNLNHDAMYWYRQDPGQGLRLIYYSQIVNDFQKGDIAEGYSVSREKKESFPLTVTSAQKNPTAFYLCASSSRRHPNQPQHFGDGTRLSIL.

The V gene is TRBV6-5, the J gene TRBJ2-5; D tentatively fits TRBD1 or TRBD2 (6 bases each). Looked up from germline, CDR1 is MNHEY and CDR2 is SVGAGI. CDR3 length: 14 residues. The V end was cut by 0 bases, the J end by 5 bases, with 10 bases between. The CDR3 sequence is CASSYSGGLETQYF. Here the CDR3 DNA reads TGTGCCAGCAGTTACTCAGGGGGGTTGGAGACCCAGTACTTC.

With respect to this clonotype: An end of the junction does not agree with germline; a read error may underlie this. The CDR3 sequence is CASTLFISGAGLQETQYF. The DNA of the CDR3 is TGTGCCAGCACTTTATTTATCAGCGGGGCCGGGCTACAGGAGACCCAGTACTTC. The V call is TRBV28, the J call TRBJ2-5; the match to TRBD2 covers 7 bases. Germline V gene lookup returns CDR1 MDHEN and CDR2 SYDVKM. This CDR3 spans 18 amino acids.

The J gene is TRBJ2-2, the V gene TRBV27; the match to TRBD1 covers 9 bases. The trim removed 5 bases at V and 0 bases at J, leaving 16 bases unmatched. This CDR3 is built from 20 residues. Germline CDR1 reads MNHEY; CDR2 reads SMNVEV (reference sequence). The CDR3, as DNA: TGTGCCAGCAGTCCACTCCCCATTCTCGGGACAGGGTCGAACACCGGGGAGCTGTTTTTT. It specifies CASSPLPILGTGSNTGELFF.

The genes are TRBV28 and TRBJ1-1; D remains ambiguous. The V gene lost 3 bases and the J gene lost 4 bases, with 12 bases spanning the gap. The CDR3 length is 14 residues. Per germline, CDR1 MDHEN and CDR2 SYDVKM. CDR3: CASSFWREGTEAFF. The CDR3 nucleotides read TGTGCCAGCAGTTTTTGGCGGGAAGGCACTGAAGCTTTCTTT. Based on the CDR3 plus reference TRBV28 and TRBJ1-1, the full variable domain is DVKVTQSSRYLVKRTGEKVFLECVQDMDHENMFWYRQDPGLGLRLIYFSYDVKMKEKGDIPEGYSVSREKKERFSLILESASTNQTSMYLCASSFWREGTEAFFGQGTRLTVV.

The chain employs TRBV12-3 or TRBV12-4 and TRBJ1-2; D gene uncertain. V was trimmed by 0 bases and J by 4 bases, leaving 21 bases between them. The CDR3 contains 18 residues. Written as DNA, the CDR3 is TGTGCCAGCAGTTTAGCCCAGCCGTACCAGACGATTAGCTATGGCTACACCTTC. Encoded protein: CASSLAQPYQTISYGYTF.

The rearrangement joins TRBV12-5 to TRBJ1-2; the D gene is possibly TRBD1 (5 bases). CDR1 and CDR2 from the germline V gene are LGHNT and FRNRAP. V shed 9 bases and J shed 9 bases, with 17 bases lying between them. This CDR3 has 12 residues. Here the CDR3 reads CASGGTGASYTF. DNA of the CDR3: TGTGCTAGCGGGGGGACGGGCGCGAGCTACACCTTC.

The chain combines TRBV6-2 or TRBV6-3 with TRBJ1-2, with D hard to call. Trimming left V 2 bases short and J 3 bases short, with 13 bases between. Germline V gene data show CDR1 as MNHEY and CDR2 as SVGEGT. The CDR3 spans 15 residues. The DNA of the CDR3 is TGTGCCAGCAGTTACAGGAGGGAAAGGGACTATGGCTACACCTTC. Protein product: CASSYRRERDYGYTF.

Written as DNA, the CDR3 is TGTGCCAGCAGTTACAGTGCGGCTAACACTGAAGCTTTCTTT. This translates into CASSYSAANTEAFF. This rearrangement joins TRBV6-5 to TRBJ1-1; D unclear. This CDR3 spans 14 amino acids. V lost 2 bases and J 2 bases, leaving 9 bases between the germline ends. The V gene's germline CDR1 is MNHEY and CDR2 SVGAGI.

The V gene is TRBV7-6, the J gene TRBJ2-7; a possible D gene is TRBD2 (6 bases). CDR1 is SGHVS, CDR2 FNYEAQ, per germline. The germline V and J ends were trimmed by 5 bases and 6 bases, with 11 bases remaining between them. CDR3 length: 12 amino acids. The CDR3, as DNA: TGTGCCAGCAGCCCGGGGACTCCCGAGCAGTACTTC. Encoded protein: CASSPGTPEQYF.

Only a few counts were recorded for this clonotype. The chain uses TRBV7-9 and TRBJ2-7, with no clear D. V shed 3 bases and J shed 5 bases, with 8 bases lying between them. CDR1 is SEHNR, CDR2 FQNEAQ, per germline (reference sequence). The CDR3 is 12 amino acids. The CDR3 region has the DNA TGTGCCAGCAGCTTCCTACCCCACGAGCAGTACTTC. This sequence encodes CASSFLPHEQYF.

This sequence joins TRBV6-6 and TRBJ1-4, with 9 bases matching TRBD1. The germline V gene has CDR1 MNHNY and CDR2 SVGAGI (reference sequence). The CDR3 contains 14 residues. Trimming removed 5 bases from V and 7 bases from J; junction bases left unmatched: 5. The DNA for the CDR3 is TGTGCCAGCAGTGGAACAGGGGGCGGTGAAAAACTGTTTTTT. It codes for CASSGTGGGEKLFF.

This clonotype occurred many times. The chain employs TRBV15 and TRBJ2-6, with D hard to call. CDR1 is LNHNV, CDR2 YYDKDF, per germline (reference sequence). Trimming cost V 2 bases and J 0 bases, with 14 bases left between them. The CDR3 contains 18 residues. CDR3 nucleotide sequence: TGTGCCACCAGCAGACCCGTGACGGCTACCTCTGGGGCCAACGTCCTGACTTTC. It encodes CATSRPVTATSGANVLTF.

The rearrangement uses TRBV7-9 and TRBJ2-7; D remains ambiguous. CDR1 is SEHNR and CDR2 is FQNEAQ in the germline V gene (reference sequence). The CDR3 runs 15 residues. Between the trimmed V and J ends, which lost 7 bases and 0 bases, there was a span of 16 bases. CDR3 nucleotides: TGTGCCAGCACCGGAGAGCAGGAAAGCTCCTACGAGCAGTACTTC. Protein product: CASTGEQESSYEQYF.

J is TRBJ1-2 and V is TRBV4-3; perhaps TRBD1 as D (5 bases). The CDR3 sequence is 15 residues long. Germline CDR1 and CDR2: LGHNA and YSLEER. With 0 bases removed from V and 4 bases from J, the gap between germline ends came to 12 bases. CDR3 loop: CASSQDSGTAYGYTF. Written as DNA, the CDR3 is TGCGCCAGCAGCCAAGATTCCGGGACCGCCTATGGCTACACCTTC.

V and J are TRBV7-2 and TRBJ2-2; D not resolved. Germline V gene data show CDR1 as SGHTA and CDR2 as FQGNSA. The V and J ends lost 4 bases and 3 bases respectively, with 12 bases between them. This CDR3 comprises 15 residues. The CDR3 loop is CASSSRSAYTGELFF. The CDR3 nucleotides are TGTGCCAGCAGCTCTCGGTCGGCTTACACCGGGGAGCTGTTTTTT.

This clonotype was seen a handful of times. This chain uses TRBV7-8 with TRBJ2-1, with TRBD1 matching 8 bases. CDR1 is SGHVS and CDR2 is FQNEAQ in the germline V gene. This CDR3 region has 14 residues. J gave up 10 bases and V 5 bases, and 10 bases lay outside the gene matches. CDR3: CASSPETGVREQFF. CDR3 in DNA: TGTGCCAGCAGCCCCGAGACAGGGGTGCGGGAGCAGTTCTTC.

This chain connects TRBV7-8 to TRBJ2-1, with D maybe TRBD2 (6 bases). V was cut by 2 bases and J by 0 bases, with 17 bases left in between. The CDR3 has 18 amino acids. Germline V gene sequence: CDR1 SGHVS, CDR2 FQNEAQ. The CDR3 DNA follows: TGTGCCAGCAGCTTAAACCCTCGGGGGTTGAGCTCCTACAATGAGCAGTTCTTC. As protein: CASSLNPRGLSSYNEQFF.

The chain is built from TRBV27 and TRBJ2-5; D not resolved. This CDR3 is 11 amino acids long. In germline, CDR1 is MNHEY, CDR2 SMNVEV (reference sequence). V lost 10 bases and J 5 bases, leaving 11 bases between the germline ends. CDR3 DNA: TGTGCCACCAACTTCGGGGAGACCCAGTACTTC. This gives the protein CATNFGETQYF.

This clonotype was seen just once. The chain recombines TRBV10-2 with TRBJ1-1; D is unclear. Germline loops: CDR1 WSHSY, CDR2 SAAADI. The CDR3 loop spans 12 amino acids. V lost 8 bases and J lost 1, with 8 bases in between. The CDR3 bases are TGCGCCAGCGGAAGGGAGAACACTGAAGCTTTCTTT. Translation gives CASGRENTEAFF.

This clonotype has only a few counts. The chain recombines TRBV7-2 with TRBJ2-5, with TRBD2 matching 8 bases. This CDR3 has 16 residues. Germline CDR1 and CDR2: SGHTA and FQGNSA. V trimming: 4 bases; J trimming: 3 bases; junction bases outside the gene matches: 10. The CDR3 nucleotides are TGTGCCAGCAGCTCACCTTTAAGCGGGGGAAAAGAGACCCAGTACTTC. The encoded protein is CASSSPLSGGKETQYF. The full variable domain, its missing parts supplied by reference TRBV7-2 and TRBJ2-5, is GAGVSQSPSNKVTEKGKDVELRCDPISGHTALYWYRQSLGQGLEFLIYFQGNSAPDKSGLPSDRFSAERTGGSVSTLTIQRTQQEDSAVYLCASSSPLSGGKETQYFGPGTRLLVL.